This TCR beta chain was documented in a study of blood T cells in healthy people across ages. The study's findings and limits: Per million T cells, the diversity of TCR beta decreased roughly linearly as age advanced.

V shed 6 bases and J shed 1 base, with 9 bases lying between them. Germline-derived CDR1 and CDR2 are SGHTA and FQGNSA. The CDR3 spans 13 residues. Donors were systemically healthy Caucasian individuals from Russia aged roughly 6 to 90 years. This clonotype was counted a few times. Its antigen is unidentified. A second about 7 to 12 cycle PCR used barcoded and J-beta primers. A single record per CDR3 protein comes from TCRdb applying MiXCR to the 5' RACE reads. The table includes about 800,000 distinct CDR3 sequences, just under 25% detected once. This sample also appeared in a second study, on T cells of mothers and their children. As reported in that work: Overlap ran slightly, non-significantly higher for related than unrelated mother-child pairs.

Material: blood. The chain joins TRBV7-2 to TRBJ2-5; D is possibly TRBD1 (5 bases). This sequence originates from a boy aged 5-17 years in good health. Written as DNA, the CDR3 is TGTGCCAGCAGACAGACAGTCCAAGAGACCCAGTACTTC. Its translation is CASRQTVQETQYF.